This T cell receptor (beta chain) was found in a study of shared clonotypes between healthy human individuals. Across the study: Per-donor plates numbered three CD4 naive, three CD4 memory, two CD8 naive and one CD8 memory.

The J segment lost 0 bases and the V segment lost 6 bases, leaving 9 bases of the junction unmatched. Germline CDR1 reads PRHDT; CDR2 reads FYEKMQ (reference sequence). This CDR3 spans 19 amino acids. The DNA input per sorted-subset replicate PCR was 200 to 250 ng, corresponding to roughly 31,000 T cell genomes. Authors' processing steps: ImmunoSEQ only sent back junction sequences with no quality scores, so filtering was done differently. Sequencing was performed with immunoSEQ multiplex PCR; in TCRdb, only in-frame clones are kept and a portion is missing. V and J calls plus clone size are reproduced from that table; the DNA served to infer D and trimming. The top ten clones hold about 1.8% of a sample with about 2,100,000 clones, approximately 94% of them seen once. CD8 cells classed as naive were CD45RO-negative and positively selected for CCR7, excluding terminally differentiated effector memory CD45RA+ cells.

The receptor was isolated from a man aged 18-30 years in good health. Some clones in this sample may be carry-over from other donors' samples. The rearrangement uses TRBV13 and TRBJ2-1; 15 bases fit TRBD2. The sample taken for sequencing was naive CD8+ T cells from PBMCs. The CDR3 coding sequence is TGTGCCAGCAGGGGAGGACTAGCGGGAGGGTTAGACTCCTACAATGAGCAGTTCTTC. It is translated as CASRGGLAGGLDSYNEQFF.